The rows below give T cell receptor beta chains drawn from one sample of a study of CD8+CD57+ T cells in acquired aplastic anemia. TCRdb reanalysed the reads using MiXCR and keeps one entry per CDR3 protein. Among 250,000 to 350,000 distinct CDR3 sequences listed, 55% to 60% were seen once. Sequenced: sorted CD4+, CD8+, or CD8+CD57+ T cells (not recorded which) from PBMCs. These receptors came from a human donor with severe aplastic anemia or a healthy control (not recorded which). CDR3s include the opening cysteine and the closing phenylalanine or tryptophan. The D gene is left open where the match is weak. Size is stated for part of the rows, as once, few or many counts, or as a class when the clone is expanded.

size: many
J: TRBJ1-2
V: TRBV6-1
D: -
CDR3: CASSEDTGRSYGYTF
DNA: TGTGCCAGCAGTGAAGACACAGGGAGGTCCTATGGCTACACCTTC

size: -
J: TRBJ2-3
V: TRBV7-6
D: TRBD2
CDR3: CASSLGSSGALDTQYF
DNA: TGTGCCAGCAGCTTGGGGTCTAGCGGGGCTCTGGATACGCAGTATTTT

size: few
J: TRBJ2-5
V: TRBV7-9
D: TRBD2
CDR3: CASSPPGTSGPQETQYF
DNA: TGTGCCAGCAGCCCCCCCGGGACTAGCGGTCCCCAAGAGACCCAGTACTTC

size: many
J: TRBJ2-7
V: TRBV7-2
D: -
CDR3: CASSSRPGGYEQYF
DNA: TGTGCCAGCAGCTCGCGTCCCGGGGGTTACGAGCAGTACTTC

size: -
J: TRBJ2-7
V: TRBV7-2
D: -
CDR3: CASSVNRVGEQYF
DNA: TGTGCCAGCAGCGTAAACAGGGTTGGCGAGCAGTACTTC

size: -
J: TRBJ1-2
V: TRBV20-1
D: -
CDR3: CSARDEEGSPYGYTF
DNA: TGCAGTGCTAGAGACGAGGAGGGGTCACCCTATGGCTACACCTTC

size: -
J: TRBJ2-7
V: TRBV5-1
D: -
CDR3: CASSLKYF
DNA: TGCGCCAGCAGTTTGAAGTACTTC

size: few
J: TRBJ2-3
V: TRBV24-1
D: TRBD2
CDR3: CATSDLSPSGRDTQYF
DNA: TGTGCCACCAGTGATTTGTCGCCTAGCGGGAGAGATACGCAGTATTTT

size: -
J: TRBJ1-4
V: TRBV2
D: -
CDR3: CASMGQTNEKLFF
DNA: TGTGCCAGCATGGGACAAACTAATGAAAAACTGTTTTTT

size: -
J: TRBJ2-5
V: TRBV9
D: TRBD2
CDR3: CASSPSGGIQETKYF
DNA: TGTGCCAGCAGCCCTAGCGGGGGAATCCAAGAGACCAAGTACTTC

size: few
J: TRBJ1-2
V: TRBV20-1
D: -
CDR3: CSANPSAYYGYTF
DNA: TGCAGTGCCAACCCGTCGGCCTACTATGGCTACACCTTC

size: many
J: TRBJ2-1
V: TRBV11-2
D: -
CDR3: CASSLTLRGRITNEQFF
DNA: TGTGCCAGCAGCTTAACCCTGCGCGGACGAATTACTAATGAGCAGTTCTTC

size: -
J: TRBJ1-1
V: TRBV6-6
D: TRBD1
CDR3: CASSYPGQALDVGEAFF
DNA: TGTGCCAGCAGTTACCCGGGACAGGCCTTGGACGTCGGTGAAGCTTTCTTT

size: -
J: TRBJ1-1
V: TRBV7-6
D: -
CDR3: CASRLGGNTEAFF
DNA: TGTGCCAGCCGCCTCGGGGGGAACACTGAAGCTTTCTTT

size: -
J: TRBJ1-1
V: TRBV20-1
D: -
CDR3: CSAIQQEENTEAFF
DNA: TGCAGTGCTATACAACAGGAAGAGAACACTGAAGCTTTCTTT

size: few
J: TRBJ2-2
V: TRBV10-3
D: TRBD1
CDR3: CAISEGQGNTGELFF
DNA: TGTGCCATCAGTGAAGGACAGGGGAACACCGGGGAGCTGTTTTTT

size: -
J: TRBJ2-3
V: TRBV9
D: TRBD2
CDR3: CASSVYAGGPTDTQYF
DNA: TGTGCCAGCAGCGTATATGCGGGAGGGCCAACAGATACGCAGTATTTT

size: -
J: TRBJ1-1
V: TRBV19
D: -
CDR3: CASSIVGGALNTEAFF
DNA: TGTGCCAGTAGTATAGTAGGAGGAGCCTTGAACACTGAAGCTTTCTTT

size: few
J: TRBJ1-1
V: TRBV10-3
D: -
CDR3: CAITGGGVTEAFF
DNA: TGTGCCATCACCGGTGGGGGGGTTACTGAAGCTTTCTTT

size: -
J: TRBJ1-4
V: TRBV5-1
D: -
CDR3: CASSLQGGTNEKLFF
DNA: TGCGCCAGCAGCTTACAGGGCGGCACTAATGAAAAACTGTTCTTT

size: -
J: TRBJ1-6
V: TRBV6-1
D: -
CDR3: CASSTGNYNSPLHF
DNA: TGTGCCAGCAGTACAGGGAATTATAATTCACCCCTCCACTTT

size: -
J: TRBJ2-5
V: TRBV10-2
D: TRBD1
CDR3: CASIRDRAQETQYF
DNA: TGCGCCAGCATAAGAGACAGGGCACAGGAGACCCAGTACTTC

size: -
J: TRBJ1-1
V: TRBV11-2
D: -
CDR3: CASSQPDRRLTEAFF
DNA: TGTGCCAGCAGCCAACCCGACAGGCGCTTGACTGAAGCTTTCTTT

size: -
J: TRBJ1-1
V: TRBV7-9
D: -
CDR3: CASSFPGSTEAFF
DNA: TGTGCCAGCAGCTTCCCAGGGTCCACTGAAGCTTTCTTT

size: -
J: TRBJ1-4
V: TRBV29-1
D: -
CDR3: CSAKDRTNEKLFF
DNA: TGCAGCGCCAAGGACAGAACTAATGAAAAACTGTTTTTT

size: many
J: TRBJ2-7
V: TRBV14
D: -
CDR3: CASSQGGGYEQYF
DNA: TGTGCCAGCAGCCAGGGAGGGGGCTACGAGCAGTACTTC